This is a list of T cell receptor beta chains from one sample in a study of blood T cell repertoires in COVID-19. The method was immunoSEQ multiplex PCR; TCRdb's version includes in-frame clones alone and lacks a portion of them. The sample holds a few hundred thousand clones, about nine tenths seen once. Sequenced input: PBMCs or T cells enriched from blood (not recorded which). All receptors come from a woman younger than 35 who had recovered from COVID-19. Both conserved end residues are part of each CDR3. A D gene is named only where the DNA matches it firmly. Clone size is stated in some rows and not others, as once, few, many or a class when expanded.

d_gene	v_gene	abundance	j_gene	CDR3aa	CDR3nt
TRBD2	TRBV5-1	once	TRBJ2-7	CASSPGGGAYEQYF	TGCGCCAGCAGCCCGGGTGGGGGGGCCTACGAGCAGTACTTC
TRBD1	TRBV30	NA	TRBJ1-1	CAWSIPFNRDSHLNTEAFF	TGTGCCTGGAGTATACCTTTTAACCGGGACAGTCATCTGAACACTGAAGCTTTCTTT
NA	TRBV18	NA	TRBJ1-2	CASSPPAGLGGYTF	TGTGCCAGCTCACCACCAGCGGGATTAGGGGGCTACACCTTC
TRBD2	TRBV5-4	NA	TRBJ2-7	CASTHGTRPYEQYF	TGTGCCAGCACCCACGGGACTAGGCCCTACGAGCAGTACTTC
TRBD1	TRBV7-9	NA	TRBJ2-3	CASSLPTRTGSTDTQYF	TGTGCCAGCAGCTTACCGACCCGGACAGGGAGCACAGATACGCAGTATTTT
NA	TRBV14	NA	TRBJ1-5	CASSQDLNQPQHF	TGTGCCAGCAGCCAAGATCTCAATCAGCCCCAGCATTTT
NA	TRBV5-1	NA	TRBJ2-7	CASSLELFYEQYF	TGCGCCAGCAGCTTGGAACTCTTCTACGAGCAGTACTTC
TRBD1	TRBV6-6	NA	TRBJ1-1	CASTKDRDGTEAFF	TGTGCCAGCACCAAGGACAGGGATGGCACTGAAGCTTTCTTT
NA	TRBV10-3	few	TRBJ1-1	CAISGAVGTEAFF	TGTGCCATCAGTGGGGCCGTGGGCACTGAAGCTTTCTTT
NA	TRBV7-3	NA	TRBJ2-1	CASTPMTKNEQFF	TGTGCCAGCACCCCTATGACTAAAAATGAGCAGTTCTTC
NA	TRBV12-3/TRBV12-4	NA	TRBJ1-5	CASSLARREPQHF	TGTGCCAGCAGTTTAGCCCGGCGGGAGCCCCAGCATTTT
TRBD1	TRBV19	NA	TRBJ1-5	CASSSGTGGWQPQHF	TGTGCCAGTAGTTCCGGGACAGGGGGCTGGCAGCCCCAGCATTTT
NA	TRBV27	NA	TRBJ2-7	CASSPSRGWPYEQYF	TGTGCCAGCAGTCCGAGCCGGGGGTGGCCCTACGAGCAGTACTTC
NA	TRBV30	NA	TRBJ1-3	CAWSRGVSDTIYF	TGTGCCTGGTCGCGGGGGGTCAGCGACACCATATATTTT
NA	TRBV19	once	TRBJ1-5	CASKGGQLNQPQHF	TGTGCCAGTAAAGGGGGACAACTTAATCAGCCCCAGCATTTT
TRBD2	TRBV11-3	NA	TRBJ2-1	CASSRGGPSYNEQFF	TGTGCCAGCAGCCGCGGGGGGCCCTCCTACAATGAGCAGTTCTTC
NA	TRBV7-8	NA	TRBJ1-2	CASSLTAPGPYNYGYTF	TGTGCCAGCAGCTTAACGGCCCCAGGGCCCTATAACTATGGCTACACCTTC
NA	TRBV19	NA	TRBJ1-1	CASSIGRGAEAFF	TGTGCCAGTAGTATCGGCAGGGGCGCTGAAGCTTTCTTT
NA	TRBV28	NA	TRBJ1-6	CASSFWNRNNSPLHF	TGTGCCAGCAGTTTCTGGAACAGGAACAATTCACCCCTCCACTTT
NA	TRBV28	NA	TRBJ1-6	CASSFRGSYNSPLHF	TGTGCCAGCAGTTTTAGGGGCTCCTATAATTCACCCCTCCACTTT
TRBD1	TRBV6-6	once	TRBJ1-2	CASSHPGQGDYGYTF	TGTGCCAGCAGTCACCCGGGACAGGGCGACTATGGCTACACCTTC
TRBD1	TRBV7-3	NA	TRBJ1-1	CASSLDRGSTEAFF	TGTGCCAGCAGCTTAGACAGGGGGAGCACTGAAGCTTTCTTT
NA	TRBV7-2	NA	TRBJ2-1	CASSLDGNNEQFF	TGTGCCAGCAGCTTGGACGGGAACAATGAGCAGTTCTTC
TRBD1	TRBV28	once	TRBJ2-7	CASSSIRGQGAEQYF	TGTGCCAGCAGTTCCATTCGAGGACAGGGGGCCGAGCAGTACTTC
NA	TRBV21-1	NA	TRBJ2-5	CASSKEVGTGGQETQYF	TGTGCCAGCAGCAAAGAAGTGGGGACAGGGGGCCAAGAGACCCAGTACTTC
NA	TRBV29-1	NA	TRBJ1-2	CSVEDLYRVSDGYTF	TGCAGCGTTGAAGATCTTTACAGGGTTTCAGATGGCTACACCTTC
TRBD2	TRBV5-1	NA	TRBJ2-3	CASSLGSSGSTDTQYF	TGCGCCAGCAGCTTGGGTTCTAGCGGGAGCACAGATACGCAGTATTTT
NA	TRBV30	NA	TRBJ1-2	CAWGLTGSVAGYTF	TGTGCCTGGGGTTTAACCGGGAGCGTCGCCGGCTACACCTTC
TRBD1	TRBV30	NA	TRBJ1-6	CAWSVRGTGNSPLHF	TGTGCCTGGAGTGTACGCGGGACAGGGAATTCACCCCTCCACTTT
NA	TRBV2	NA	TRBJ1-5	CASSGLGDQPQHF	TGTGCCTCGAGCGGGTTGGGTGATCAGCCCCAGCATTTT
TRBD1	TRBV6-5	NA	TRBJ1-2	CASSLQGGRYGYTF	TGTGCCAGCAGTTTACAGGGGGGAAGGTATGGCTACACCTTC
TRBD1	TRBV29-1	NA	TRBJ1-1	CSVDVTGWGTEAFF	TGCAGCGTTGACGTGACAGGGTGGGGGACTGAAGCTTTCTTT
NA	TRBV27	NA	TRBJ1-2	CASSGGNNYGYTF	TGTGCCAGCAGTGGGGGGAATAACTATGGCTACACCTTC
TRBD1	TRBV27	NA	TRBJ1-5	CASSTDRVFRPQHF	TGTGCCAGCAGCACAGACAGGGTCTTTCGGCCCCAGCATTTT
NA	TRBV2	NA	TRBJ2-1	CAGGTVSEQFF	TGTGCCGGGGGGACAGTATCAGAGCAGTTCTTC
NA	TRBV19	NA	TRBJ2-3	CASTGTRTDTQYF	TGTGCCAGTACTGGGACTCGAACAGATACGCAGTATTTT
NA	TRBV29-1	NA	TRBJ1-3	CSVEDPARLEGNTIYF	TGCAGCGTTGAAGATCCAGCCAGACTAGAGGGAAACACCATATATTTT
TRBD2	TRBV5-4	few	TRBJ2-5	CASSLGGGVNDF	TGTGCCAGCAGCTTGGGGGGAGGGGTGAATGACTTC
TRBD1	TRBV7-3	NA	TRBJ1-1	CASSLTGATEAFF	TGTGCCAGCAGTCTTACAGGGGCCACTGAAGCTTTCTTT
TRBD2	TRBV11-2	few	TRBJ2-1	CASSFMTSANEQFF	TGTGCCAGCAGCTTTATGACTAGCGCCAATGAGCAGTTCTTC
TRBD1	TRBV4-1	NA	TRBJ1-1	CASSQDGQGKMNTEAFF	TGCGCCAGCAGCCAAGATGGACAGGGGAAAATGAACACTGAAGCTTTCTTT
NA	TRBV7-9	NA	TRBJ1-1	CASSLGGASETEAFF	TGTGCCAGCAGCTTGGGAGGGGCGTCGGAGACTGAAGCTTTCTTT
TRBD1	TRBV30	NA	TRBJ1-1	CAWAYRDRGTEAFF	TGTGCCTGGGCATACCGGGACAGGGGCACTGAAGCTTTCTTT
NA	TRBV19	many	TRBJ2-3	CASSIGAGATDTQYF	TGTGCCAGTAGTATCGGGGCGGGGGCCACAGATACGCAGTATTTT
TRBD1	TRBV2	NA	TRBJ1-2	CASSADRGRHYGYTF	TGTGCCAGCAGTGCTGACAGGGGGCGTCATTATGGCTACACCTTC
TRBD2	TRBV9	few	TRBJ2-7	CASSSHGGASGVEQYF	TGTGCCAGCAGCTCCCACGGGGGAGCTAGCGGTGTCGAGCAGTACTTC
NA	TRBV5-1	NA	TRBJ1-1	CASTQGRDTEAFF	TGCGCCAGCACCCAGGGTCGGGACACTGAAGCTTTCTTT
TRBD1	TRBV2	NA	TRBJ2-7	CASRSGTGFFYEQYF	TGTGCCAGCAGATCCGGGACAGGATTCTTCTACGAGCAGTACTTC
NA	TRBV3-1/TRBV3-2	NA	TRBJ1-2	CASSRVRGTLSGYTF	TGTGCCAGCAGCCGTGTAAGGGGGACCCTTAGTGGCTACACCTTC
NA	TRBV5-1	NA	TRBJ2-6	CASSFGRGAPGANVLTF	TGCGCCAGCAGCTTTGGCAGGGGAGCCCCTGGGGCCAACGTCCTGACTTTC
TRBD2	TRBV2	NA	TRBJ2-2	CASTLAGVTGELFF	TGTGCCAGCACGCTAGCGGGGGTCACCGGGGAGCTGTTTTTT
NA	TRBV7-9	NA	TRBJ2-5	CASSFRGQETQYF	TGTGCCAGCAGCTTTAGGGGGCAAGAGACCCAGTACTTC